The clone carrying this T cell receptor beta chain was seen only once. Its antigen remains unknown. The method was immunoSEQ multiplex PCR; TCRdb's version includes in-frame clones alone and lacks a portion of them. In the table there are more than 95,000 clones, around 93% of which are singletons. The sample comes from a study of siplizumab effects on memory and regulatory T cells. V lost 3 bases, J lost 5 bases, and 9 bases lay in between. Looked up from germline, CDR1 is SGHRS and CDR2 is YFSETQ. This CDR3 spans 12 amino acids. Study findings and constraints: Alloreactive clones mapping to unstimulated subsets formed only a minor fraction. Proliferating siplizumab-culture Tregs lacked confirmation of suppressive function. The apparent diversity of naive T cells exceeded that of memory cells, and naive T cells seemed to make a major contribution to the alloresponse. Sequences that were alloreactive and traceable to unstimulated CD4+ memory cells were significantly reduced by siplizumab.

The receptor was isolated from a human donor in good health. Specimen: CD4+ T cells sorted from blood. The chain links TRBV5-1 to TRBJ2-7; D is unclear. The CDR3 DNA sequence: TGCGCCAGCAGCTCGGGTGGCGACGAGCAGTACTTC. Amino acid sequence: CASSSGGDEQYF.